Listed below are T cell receptor beta chains from one sample, sequenced in a study of control samples from healthy donors and cancer patients. Data came from immunoSEQ multiplex PCR; TCRdb stores just in-frame clones and leaves some out. The sample holds roughly 140,000 clones, approximately 91% seen once. Input material: blood. The receptor set was obtained from a man aged 30 to 39 in good health. CDR3s include the opening cysteine and the closing phenylalanine or tryptophan. The D gene is left open where the match is weak. Clone size appears in some rows only: once, few, many, or a class for an expanded clone.

j_call v_call clone_size d_call cdr3_nt cdr3_aa
TRBJ1-5 TRBV3-1/TRBV3-2 . TRBD1 TGTGCCAGCAGCCAAGGCGTACAGGGGGATCAGCCCCAGCATTTT CASSQGVQGDQPQHF
TRBJ1-4 TRBV11-2 . . TGTGCCAGCAGCTTAGACGGGGGGATTAATGAAAAACTGTTTTTT CASSLDGGINEKLFF
TRBJ1-4 TRBV24-1 . . TGTGCCACCAGTGACTATACCGGGGAGGGTAAAGAAAAACTGTTTTTT CATSDYTGEGKEKLFF
TRBJ1-4 TRBV11-3 . . TGTGCCAGCAGCTTAGGAGTTCAGAAACCTAATGAAAAACTGTTTTTT CASSLGVQKPNEKLFF
TRBJ2-3 TRBV7-3 . . TGTGCCAGCAGCACCCAGTTCTCCGATACGCAGTATTTT CASSTQFSDTQYF
TRBJ2-1 TRBV6-2/TRBV6-3 few . TGTGCCAGCAGTTATCTTTTCGAGCAGTTCTTC CASSYLFEQFF
TRBJ1-1 TRBV2 . TRBD1 TGTGCCAGCAGTGATCAGGGGGGCACTGAAGCTTTCTTT CASSDQGGTEAFF
TRBJ1-5 TRBV6-5 . TRBD1 TGTGCCAGCAGGCAGGGGGCTGGACAGCCCCAGCATTTT CASRQGAGQPQHF
TRBJ2-5 TRBV7-3 . . TGTGCCAGCACCCCGGGGGAGACCCAGTACTTC CASTPGETQYF
TRBJ1-2 TRBV12-3/TRBV12-4 . TRBD1 TGTGCCAGCAGTTCGACAGGGCAAAATGGCTACACCTTC CASSSTGQNGYTF
TRBJ2-1 TRBV18 . TRBD1 TGTGCCAGCTCGTATGGACAGGGATCCTATGAGCAGTTCTTC CASSYGQGSYEQFF
TRBJ2-3 TRBV6-5 . . TGTGCCAGCAGTTCTCCTGACAGGACCAGCACAGATACGCAGTATTTT CASSSPDRTSTDTQYF
TRBJ2-1 TRBV6-6 . . TGTGCCAGCAGTTACTCTCCTTTAACACACAATGAGCAGTTCTTC CASSYSPLTHNEQFF
TRBJ1-1 TRBV7-2 once . TGTGCCAGCAGCCAATCGGCCCTTGAAGCTTTCTTT CASSQSALEAFF
TRBJ2-5 TRBV9 . . TGTGCCAGCAGCGTACAGGGCCGCCCTCAAGAGACCCAGTACTTC CASSVQGRPQETQYF
TRBJ2-5 TRBV20-1 . . TGCAGTGCCGGCCCAACCCAGTACTTC CSAGPTQYF
TRBJ1-2 TRBV6-2/TRBV6-3 once . TGTGCCAGCAGTTACTCTACTAAGACTTATCGACAGGCCAGCTATGGCTACACCTTC CASSYSTKTYRQASYGYTF
TRBJ2-5 TRBV27 . . TGTGCCAGCAGTTTATGGGGTGGAGAGACCCAGTACTTC CASSLWGGETQYF
TRBJ2-7 TRBV3-1/TRBV3-2 . . TGTGCCAGCAGCCAAGAGGGTGTCTACGAGCAGTACTTC CASSQEGVYEQYF
TRBJ1-6 TRBV7-3 once . TGTGCCAGCAGGTTGAGACCGGACGGGAGCGGATTGAAATTTGGGCCCCTCCACTTT CASRLRPDGSGLKFGPLHF
TRBJ2-1 TRBV5-6 . . TGTGCCAGCAACCCCTTCACAGGGCTATCTTACTACAATGAGCAGTTCTTC CASNPFTGLSYYNEQFF
TRBJ1-2 TRBV27 once TRBD1 TGTGCCAGCAGACAGGGGAGGGATGGCTACACCTTC CASRQGRDGYTF
TRBJ1-6 TRBV5-1 . TRBD1 TGCGCCAGCCGGGACAGGGGGAACTCCTATAATTCACCCCTCCACTTT CASRDRGNSYNSPLHF
TRBJ2-6 TRBV7-2 . . TGTGCCAGCAGCCTAGGACACCGCGGGGCCAACGTCCTGACTTTC CASSLGHRGANVLTF
TRBJ2-1 TRBV13 . TRBD1 TGTGCCAGCAGCTTTCGGGACAGGGAGAGCTCCTACAATGAGCAGTTCTTC CASSFRDRESSYNEQFF
TRBJ2-3 TRBV11-2 . . TGTGCCAGCAGCCCCCCGCCTAGCATCGTAGATACGCAGTATTTT CASSPPPSIVDTQYF
TRBJ2-1 TRBV5-1 . TRBD2 TGCGCCAGCAGCTCCGCTAGCGGGAGTTACAATGAGCAGTTCTTC CASSSASGSYNEQFF
TRBJ2-7 TRBV7-2 . . TGTGCCAGCAGCCCCGAGCCCACCTACGAGCAGTACTTC CASSPEPTYEQYF
TRBJ1-5 TRBV30 . TRBD1 TGTGCCTGGAGCGCCGGGACAGGCCCTCAGCCCCAGCATTTT CAWSAGTGPQPQHF
TRBJ1-6 TRBV19 once TRBD1 TGTGCCAGTAGTATATGGGACAGGGCAAATTCACCCCTCCACTTT CASSIWDRANSPLHF
TRBJ1-3 TRBV27 . . TGTGCCAGCAGCCACACCTACTCTGGAAACACCATATATTTT CASSHTYSGNTIYF
TRBJ1-6 TRBV7-9 . . TGTGCCAGCAGCTTAGAGGGGCCAAATTCACCCCTCCACTTT CASSLEGPNSPLHF
TRBJ2-5 TRBV5-1 . TRBD1 TGCGCCAGCAGCTTGGAACAGGGGGCTTCCGAGACCCAGTACTTC CASSLEQGASETQYF
TRBJ1-5 TRBV19 . . TGTGCCAGTAGCAGCCGGGACAAAGGTCGCAATCAGCCCCAGCATTTT CASSSRDKGRNQPQHF
TRBJ2-2 TRBV7-8 . TRBD2 TGTGCCAGCAGCCCAAGACTAGCGGGGGGGCCGTACACCGGGGAGCTGTTTTTT CASSPRLAGGPYTGELFF
TRBJ2-7 TRBV18 . TRBD2 TGTGCCAGCTCCCTTAACGGGGGGGGTCAGTACGAGCAGTACTTC CASSLNGGGQYEQYF
TRBJ1-2 TRBV6-2/TRBV6-3 . . TGTGCCAGCAGTTACTCTGGCAGAAACTATGGCTACACCTTC CASSYSGRNYGYTF